These 24 T cell receptor beta chains were sequenced from one sample in a study of shared clonotypes between healthy human individuals. Assay: immunoSEQ multiplex PCR; the TCRdb copy retains only in-frame clones and omits some. The sample comprises about 1 million clones, roughly 70% of which are singletons, and about 1.5% rests with the top ten. Material: memory CD4+ T cells sorted from blood. Subset indicated: CD45RA-negative fraction. The receptors here all came from a man between 18 and 35 years old in good health.

The chain's CDR3 is CASSFFGTYEQFF. The CDR3, as DNA: TGTGCCAGCAGCTTCTTCGGGACTTATGAGCAGTTCTTC. This chain links TRBV7-2 with TRBJ2-1, with D possibly TRBD2 on 6 matching bases. CDR3 length equals 13 residues. V was clipped by 3 bases and J by 8 bases, with 11 bases between them. Per germline, CDR1 SGHTA and CDR2 FQGNSA. Based on the CDR3 plus reference TRBV7-2 and TRBJ2-1, the full variable domain is GAGVSQSPSNKVTEKGKDVELRCDPISGHTALYWYRQSLGQGLEFLIYFQGNSAPDKSGLPSDRFSAERTGGSVSTLTIQRTQQEDSAVYLCASSFFGTYEQFFGPGTRLTVL.

This clone was observed a handful of times. This rearrangement joins TRBV2 to TRBJ1-5; the D gene is possibly TRBD1 (6 bases). V was clipped by 6 bases and J by 6 bases, with 12 bases between them. Germline V CDR1 and CDR2: SNHLY, FYNNEI. This CDR3 has 13 residues. CDR3 nucleotides: TGTGCCAGCAGGACAGGCTCCATTCAGCCCCAGCATTTT. Protein sequence: CASRTGSIQPQHF.

For this clone: This sample includes further DNA sequences coding for the same CDR3. V gene TRBV5-1 combines with J gene TRBJ2-2; 8 bases are shared with TRBD2. CDR1 and CDR2 (germline): SGHRS, YFSETQ. This CDR3 is 15 amino acids long. Germline trimming cut 0 bases from V and 8 bases from J; bases unmatched to any gene: 6. This CDR3 is CASSLVSGGSGELFF. The CDR3 DNA reads TGCGCCAGCAGCTTGGTCAGCGGGGGCTCGGGGGAGCTGTTTTTT.

This chain joins TRBV2 and TRBJ1-5, with D maybe TRBD1 (5 bases). V lost 7 bases, J lost 0 bases, and 16 bases lay in between. This CDR3 is 16 amino acids long. Germline CDR1 SNHLY, CDR2 FYNNEI. Here the CDR3 DNA reads TGTGCCAGCACAGGAGGGGACCCGTATAGCAATCAGCCCCAGCATTTT. Translation: CASTGGDPYSNQPQHF. The variable domain in full, completed from reference TRBV2 and TRBJ1-5, reads EPEVTQTPSHQVTQMGQEVILRCVPISNHLYFYWYRQILGQKVEFLVSFYNNEISEKSEIFDDQFSVERPDGSNFTLKIRSTKLEDSAMYFCASTGGDPYSNQPQHFGDGTRLSIL.

This chain joins TRBV5-6 and TRBJ1-4; tentative D call: TRBD1 (5 bases). The length of the CDR3 is 14 residues. The germline V gene encodes CDR1 SGHDT and CDR2 YYEEEE. Trimming pared 7 bases from V and 5 bases from J, leaving 15 bases between. In DNA form, the CDR3 reads TGTGCCAGCGCCTCGGGACGGATGAATGAAAAACTGTTTTTT. It codes for CASASGRMNEKLFF.

The J gene is TRBJ1-3, the V gene TRBV11-2; D unclear. Per germline, CDR1 SGHAT and CDR2 FQNNGV. V lost 1 base, J lost 0 bases, and 10 bases lay in between. The CDR3 has 16 residues. The CDR3 nucleotides read TGTGCCAGCAGCTTAGCGGGCAGGAGCTCTGGAAACACCATATATTTT. The encoded protein is CASSLAGRSSGNTIYF.

This rearrangement joins TRBV18 to TRBJ1-2; D unresolved. This CDR3 has 15 residues. V gave up 2 bases and J gave up 0 bases, with 10 bases separating them. Germline CDR1 reads KGHSH; CDR2 reads LQKENI. CDR3 in amino acids: CASSPGQLSNYGYTF. CDR3 DNA sequence: TGTGCCAGCTCACCAGGGCAGCTCTCTAACTATGGCTACACCTTC.

This clone was observed a single time. This chain uses TRBV19 with TRBJ2-3; D gene ambiguous. Germline CDR1 is LNHDA and CDR2 is SQIVND (reference sequence). This CDR3 is built from 16 residues. Trimming pared 5 bases from V and 4 bases from J, leaving 19 bases between. The CDR3 sequence: CASSPFHYGGSDTQYF. The CDR3 nucleotides read TGTGCCAGTAGTCCCTTCCATTATGGTGGTTCAGATACGCAGTATTTT. Looking up the rest from reference TRBV19 and TRBJ2-3 gives the full variable domain: DGGITQSPKYLFRKEGQNVTLSCEQNLNHDAMYWYRQDPGQGLRLIYYSQIVNDFQKGDIAEGYSVSREKKESFPLTVTSAQKNPTAFYLCASSPFHYGGSDTQYFGPGTRLTVL.

The chain links TRBV28 to TRBJ1-1; D uncertain. Looked up from germline, CDR1 is MDHEN and CDR2 is SYDVKM. This CDR3 has 15 amino acids. Between the trimmed V and J ends, which lost 3 bases and 4 bases, there was a span of 15 bases. CDR3 sequence reads: CASSLRARWGTEAFF. The DNA for the CDR3 is TGTGCCAGCAGTTTGCGGGCCCGATGGGGCACTGAAGCTTTCTTT. Full variable domain (outside the CDR3, taken from reference TRBV28 and TRBJ1-1): DVKVTQSSRYLVKRTGEKVFLECVQDMDHENMFWYRQDPGLGLRLIYFSYDVKMKEKGDIPEGYSVSREKKERFSLILESASTNQTSMYLCASSLRARWGTEAFFGQGTRLTVV.

V is TRBV5-4 and J is TRBJ2-4, with TRBD1 matching over 8 bases. Trimming at V came to 9 bases and at J to 1 base, leaving 3 bases not matched to a gene. CDR3 size: 13 residues. Germline CDR1 reads SGHNT; CDR2 reads YYREEE (reference sequence). Written as DNA, the CDR3 is TGTGCCACCCAGGGGGCGGCCAAAAACATTCAGTACTTC. As protein: CATQGAAKNIQYF.

The genes are TRBV6-6 and TRBJ2-5; D assignment may be TRBD1 or TRBD2 (5 bases each). The CDR3 consists of 12 residues. Trimming removed 6 bases from V and 5 bases from J, with 10 bases in between. The germline gives CDR1 MNHNY, CDR2 SVGAGI (reference sequence). DNA for the CDR3: TGTGCCAGCAGGGGGGAAAGGGAGACCCAGTACTTC. It codes for CASRGERETQYF.

The CDR3 spells CASSRGTSSREQFF. For the CDR3, the DNA is TGTGCCAGCAGCCGCGGTACTAGCAGCCGGGAGCAGTTCTTC. V is TRBV28 and J is TRBJ2-1, with TRBD2 as a possible D gene (6 bases). Trimming pared 6 bases from V and 10 bases from J, leaving 19 bases between. Looked up from germline, CDR1 is MDHEN and CDR2 is SYDVKM. The CDR3 runs to 14 residues.

The rearrangement links TRBV6-1 to TRBJ1-5; D is ambiguous. Trimming took off 2 bases at V and 6 bases at J, with 8 bases between the two ends. This CDR3 is 13 amino acids long. Germline loops: CDR1 MNHNS, CDR2 SASEGT. This chain's CDR3 is CASSEYLAQPQHF. CDR3 DNA sequence: TGTGCCAGCAGTGAATACCTCGCTCAGCCCCAGCATTTT.

This chain links TRBV6-5 with TRBJ2-1; D perhaps matches TRBD2 (6 bases). This CDR3 region has 13 residues. In germline, CDR1 is MNHEY, CDR2 SVGAGI. Trimming left V 0 bases short and J 7 bases short, with 7 bases between. The CDR3 spells CASSYSTRNEQFF. CDR3 in DNA: TGTGCCAGCAGTTACTCGACTAGAAATGAGCAGTTCTTC.

The chain is built from TRBV5-1 and TRBJ1-1; D remains ambiguous. There are 15 residues in the CDR3. The germline gives CDR1 SGHRS, CDR2 YFSETQ. V lost 0 bases, J lost 0 bases, and 9 bases lay in between. CDR3 DNA: TGCGCCAGCAGCTTGGGTTCGACGGTGAACACTGAAGCTTTCTTT. Amino acids: CASSLGSTVNTEAFF.

The chain recombines TRBV5-4 with TRBJ2-7; 8 bases are a match to TRBD2. The V gene end was trimmed by 0 bases and the J gene end by 4 bases; junction bases not matched to a gene: 6. The length of the CDR3 is 15 residues. CDR1 SGHNT and CDR2 YYREEE come from the germline V gene (reference sequence). CDR3 DNA: TGTGCCAGCAGCTTGGCCAGCGGGGGCCTTTACGAGCAGTACTTC. It encodes CASSLASGGLYEQYF.

This clone was seen a few times. J is TRBJ2-7 and V is TRBV5-5, with 9 bases that match TRBD1. The germline V gene has CDR1 SGHKS and CDR2 YYEKEE (reference sequence). J lost 5 bases, V lost 4 bases, and 13 bases had no gene match. This CDR3 is 16 amino acids long. The DNA for the CDR3 is TGTGCCAGCAGCACCCGCGTAGGGACAGGGTCCCACGAGCAGTACTTC. It codes for CASSTRVGTGSHEQYF.

With respect to this clone: At the DNA level, this CDR3 is encoded by other sequences in the same sample as well. V gene TRBV6-5 combines with J gene TRBJ2-1, with 10 bases aligning to TRBD2. The CDR3 is 15 amino acids. The junction had 0 bases not matched to a gene; V was cut back by 3 bases and J by 1 base. The germline V gene has CDR1 MNHEY and CDR2 SVGAGI. The CDR3 reads CASSYSGGSYNEQFF. In nucleotides, the CDR3 is TGTGCCAGCAGTTATAGCGGGGGGTCCTACAATGAGCAGTTCTTC.

V is TRBV5-1 and J is TRBJ2-7; 9 bases match TRBD1. Germline CDR1 and CDR2: SGHRS and YFSETQ. V trimming: 0 bases; J trimming: 0 bases; junction bases outside the gene matches: 1. This CDR3 contains 15 residues. CDR3 in DNA: TGCGCCAGCAGCTTGGGGGACAGGGACTCCTACGAGCAGTACTTC. Its protein product is CASSLGDRDSYEQYF.

This chain's CDR3 is CASSRDGVGSDTQYF. Written as DNA, the CDR3 is TGCGCCAGCAGCCGGGATGGGGTTGGATCAGATACGCAGTATTTT. The J gene is TRBJ2-3, the V gene TRBV5-1; possibly TRBD2 for D (5 bases). Deletions cut 4 bases from V and 4 bases from J, with 16 bases between. Germline V CDR1 and CDR2: SGHRS, YFSETQ. This CDR3 contains 15 residues.

Points on this clone: This CDR3 is also generated by other DNA sequences in the sample. J is TRBJ2-7 and V is TRBV9, with 7 bases lining up with TRBD1. The J segment lost 2 bases and the V segment lost 3 bases, leaving 5 bases of the junction unmatched. The CDR3 length is 14 residues. CDR1 is SGDLS, CDR2 YYNGEE, per germline. CDR3: CASSARDSTYEQYF. CDR3 nucleotide sequence: TGTGCCAGCAGCGCCCGGGACAGTACCTACGAGCAGTACTTC.

The V call is TRBV28, the J call TRBJ1-1; no clear D gene. There are 11 residues in the CDR3. Per the germline V gene, CDR1 is MDHEN and CDR2 is SYDVKM. The V and J ends lost 6 bases and 3 bases respectively, with 5 bases between them. CDR3 in DNA: TGTGCCAGCAGGTCCTACACTGAAGCTTTCTTT. This sequence encodes CASRSYTEAFF.

Many counts were recorded for this clone. The chain carries TRBV29-1 and TRBJ1-5; D is unresolved. Germline V gene data show CDR1 as SQVTM and CDR2 as ANQGSEA. CDR3 length equals 13 residues. V was trimmed by 0 bases and J by 5 bases, leaving 8 bases between them. CDR3 region: CSVEEDRYQPQHF. In nucleotides, the CDR3 is TGCAGCGTTGAAGAGGATAGGTATCAGCCCCAGCATTTT.

The V and J genes are TRBV7-2 and TRBJ2-2, with TRBD2 matching 7 bases. The junction had 3 bases not matched to a gene; V was cut back by 4 bases and J by 1 base. Germline assignment: CDR1 SGHTA and CDR2 FQGNSA. The CDR3 has 15 residues. CDR3 nucleotide sequence: TGTGCCAGCAGCTCTCAGCGGGGGAACACCGGGGAGCTGTTTTTT. Translated: CASSSQRGNTGELFF.